This TCR beta chain was sequenced for a study of T cells after yellow fever vaccination. The wider study: Low-cell-number fractions underwent preparation using SMART-Seq v4 Ultra Low Input.

Broader study findings: Within FACS-sorted repertoires, abundant clonotypes contaminating from the bulk population could be present. The study re-detected most primary-vaccination clones after the booster (96% CD4, just over 85% CD8).

A note on this clonotype: What it binds is not known.

Template switching by 5'RACE produced TCR cDNA, adding a universal primer site and UMIs. TCRdb re-called the 5' RACE reads with MiXCR, one entry per CDR3 protein. The sample records approximately 600,000 distinct CDR3 sequences, approximately 13% being singletons. The CDR3 is 15 amino acids. Germline CDR1 reads LNHDA; CDR2 reads SQIVND (reference sequence). Germline trimming cut 3 bases from V and 5 bases from J; bases unmatched to any gene: 7. The chain is built from TRBV19 and TRBJ2-1; 7 nucleotides line up with TRBD2. Sequenced here: PBMCs, sampled on the day of the yellow fever booster vaccination. The clonotype originates from a man aged 25 to 40 who received the YFV17D yellow fever vaccine. For the CDR3, the DNA is TGTGCCAGTAGTATTGGAGCGGGGCCCGACAATGAGCAGTTCTTC. It specifies CASSIGAGPDNEQFF.